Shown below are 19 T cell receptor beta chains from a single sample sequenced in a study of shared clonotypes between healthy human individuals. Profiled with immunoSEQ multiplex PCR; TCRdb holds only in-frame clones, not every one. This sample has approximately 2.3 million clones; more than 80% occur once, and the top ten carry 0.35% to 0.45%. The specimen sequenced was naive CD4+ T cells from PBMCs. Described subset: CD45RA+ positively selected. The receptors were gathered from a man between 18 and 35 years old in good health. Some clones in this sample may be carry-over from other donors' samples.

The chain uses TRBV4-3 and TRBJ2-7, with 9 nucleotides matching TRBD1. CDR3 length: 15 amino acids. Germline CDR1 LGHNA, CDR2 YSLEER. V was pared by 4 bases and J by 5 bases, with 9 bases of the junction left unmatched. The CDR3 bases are TGCGCCAGCAGCCCCGGGACAGGGAAGGTCAACGAGCAGTACTTC. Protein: CASSPGTGKVNEQYF.

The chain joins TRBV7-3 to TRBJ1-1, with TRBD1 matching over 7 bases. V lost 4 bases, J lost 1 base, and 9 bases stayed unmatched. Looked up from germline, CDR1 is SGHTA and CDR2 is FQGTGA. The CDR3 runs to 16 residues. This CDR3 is CASSSGQALRNTEAFF. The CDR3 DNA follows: TGTGCCAGCAGCTCCGGACAGGCCTTAAGGAACACTGAAGCTTTCTTT.

This chain's CDR3 is CASKGTSGNTGELFF. Written as DNA, the CDR3 is TGTGCCAGCAAGGGGACTAGCGGGAACACCGGGGAGCTGTTTTTT. The chain has TRBV6-1 and TRBJ2-2; the match to TRBD2 covers 11 bases. The J segment lost 1 base and the V segment lost 7 bases, leaving 2 bases of the junction unmatched. Germline-derived CDR1 and CDR2 are MNHNS and SASEGT. The CDR3 has 15 residues.

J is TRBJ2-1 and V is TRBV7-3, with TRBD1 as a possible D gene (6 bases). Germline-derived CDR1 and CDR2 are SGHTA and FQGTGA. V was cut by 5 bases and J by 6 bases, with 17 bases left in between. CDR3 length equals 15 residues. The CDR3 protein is CASSTTGDTSNEQFF. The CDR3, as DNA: TGTGCCAGCAGCACCACCGGGGACACCTCCAATGAGCAGTTCTTC.

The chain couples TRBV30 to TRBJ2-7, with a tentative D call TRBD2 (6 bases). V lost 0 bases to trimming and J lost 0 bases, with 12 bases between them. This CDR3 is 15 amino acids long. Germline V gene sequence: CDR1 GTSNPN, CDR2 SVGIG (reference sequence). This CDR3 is CAWSVRQGLSYEQYF. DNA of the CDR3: TGTGCCTGGAGTGTACGGCAGGGACTCTCCTACGAGCAGTACTTC.

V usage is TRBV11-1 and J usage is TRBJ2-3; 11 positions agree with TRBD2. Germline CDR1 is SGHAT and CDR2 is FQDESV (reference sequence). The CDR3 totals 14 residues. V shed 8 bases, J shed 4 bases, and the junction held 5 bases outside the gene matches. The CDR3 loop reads CASSGTSGPDTQYF. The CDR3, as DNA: TGTGCCAGCTCCGGGACTAGCGGACCAGATACGCAGTATTTT.

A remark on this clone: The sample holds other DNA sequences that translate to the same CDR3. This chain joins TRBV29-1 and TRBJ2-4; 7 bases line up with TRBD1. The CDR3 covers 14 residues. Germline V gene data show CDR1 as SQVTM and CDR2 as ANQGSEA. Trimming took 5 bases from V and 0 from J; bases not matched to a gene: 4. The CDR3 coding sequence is TGCAGCGTTCAGGGGGTCCTAGCCAAAAACATTCAGTACTTC. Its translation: CSVQGVLAKNIQYF.

In DNA, the CDR3 is TGTGCCAGCATCAGGGTCGAGGCTAACTATGGCTACACCTTC. This translates into CASIRVEANYGYTF. This chain links TRBV6-1 with TRBJ1-2; tentatively, D is TRBD1 (5 bases). Trimming pared 7 bases from V and 0 bases from J, leaving 12 bases between. CDR1 MNHNS and CDR2 SASEGT come from the germline V gene. The CDR3 totals 14 residues.

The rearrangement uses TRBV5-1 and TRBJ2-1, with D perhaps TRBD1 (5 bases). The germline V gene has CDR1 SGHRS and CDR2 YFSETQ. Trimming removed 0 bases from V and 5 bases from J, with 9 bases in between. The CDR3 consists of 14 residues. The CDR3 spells CASSLDRQNNEQFF. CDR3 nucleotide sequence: TGCGCCAGCAGCTTGGATCGACAGAACAATGAGCAGTTCTTC.

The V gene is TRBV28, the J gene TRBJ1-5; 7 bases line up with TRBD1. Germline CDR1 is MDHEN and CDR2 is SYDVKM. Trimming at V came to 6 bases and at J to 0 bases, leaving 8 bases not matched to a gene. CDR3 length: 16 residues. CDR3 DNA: TGTGCCAGCAGCCCCCTGGGACAGACTAGCAATCAGCCCCAGCATTTT. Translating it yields CASSPLGQTSNQPQHF.

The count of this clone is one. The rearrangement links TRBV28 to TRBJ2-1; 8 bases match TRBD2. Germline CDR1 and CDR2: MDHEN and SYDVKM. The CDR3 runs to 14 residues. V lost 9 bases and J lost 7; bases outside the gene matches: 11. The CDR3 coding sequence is TGTGCCAGTACCGGGGGGGAAGTCAGGAATGAGCAGTTCTTC. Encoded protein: CASTGGEVRNEQFF.

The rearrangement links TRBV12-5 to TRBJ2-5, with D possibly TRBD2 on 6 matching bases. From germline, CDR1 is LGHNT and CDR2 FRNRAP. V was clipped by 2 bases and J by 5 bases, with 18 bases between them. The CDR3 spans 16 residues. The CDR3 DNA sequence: TGTGCTAGTGGTTTGTCCCCTAGCGACCTGGGGGAGACCCAGTACTTC. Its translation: CASGLSPSDLGETQYF.

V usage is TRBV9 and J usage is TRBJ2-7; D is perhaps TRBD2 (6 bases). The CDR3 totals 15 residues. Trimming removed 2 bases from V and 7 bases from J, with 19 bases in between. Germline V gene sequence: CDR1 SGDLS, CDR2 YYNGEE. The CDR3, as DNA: TGTGCCAGCAGCGTCGAACCGGGACTGAGAAGAGAGCAGTACTTC. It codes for CASSVEPGLRREQYF.

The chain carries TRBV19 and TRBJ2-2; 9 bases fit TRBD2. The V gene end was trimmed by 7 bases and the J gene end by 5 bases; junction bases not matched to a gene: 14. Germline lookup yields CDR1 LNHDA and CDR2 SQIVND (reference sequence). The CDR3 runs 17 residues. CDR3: CASNPRSSGILTGELFF. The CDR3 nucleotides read TGTGCCAGTAATCCAAGATCTAGCGGGATCTTAACCGGGGAGCTGTTTTTT.

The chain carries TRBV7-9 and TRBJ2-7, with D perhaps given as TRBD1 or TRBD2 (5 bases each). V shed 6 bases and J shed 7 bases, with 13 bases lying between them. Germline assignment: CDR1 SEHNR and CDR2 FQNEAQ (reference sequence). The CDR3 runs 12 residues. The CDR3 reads CASSPQGEEQYF. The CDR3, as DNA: TGTGCCAGCAGTCCCCAGGGAGAGGAGCAGTACTTC.

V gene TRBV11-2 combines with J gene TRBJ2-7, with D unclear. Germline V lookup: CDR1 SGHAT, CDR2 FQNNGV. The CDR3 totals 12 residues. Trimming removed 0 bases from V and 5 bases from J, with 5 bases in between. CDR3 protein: CASSLEQDEQYF. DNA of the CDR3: TGTGCCAGCAGCTTAGAGCAGGACGAGCAGTACTTC.

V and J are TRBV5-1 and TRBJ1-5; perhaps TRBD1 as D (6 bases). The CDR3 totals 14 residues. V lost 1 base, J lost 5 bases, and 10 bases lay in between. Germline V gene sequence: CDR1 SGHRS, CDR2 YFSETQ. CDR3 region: CASSLQGGDQPQHF. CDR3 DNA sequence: TGCGCCAGCAGCTTGCAAGGGGGAGATCAGCCCCAGCATTTT.

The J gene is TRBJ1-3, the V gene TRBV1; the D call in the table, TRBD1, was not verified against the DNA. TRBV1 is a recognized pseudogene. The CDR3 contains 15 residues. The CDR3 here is CTSSQDKSSGNTIYF. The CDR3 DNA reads TGCACCAGCAGCCAGGACAAGAGCTCTGGAAACACCATATATTTT.

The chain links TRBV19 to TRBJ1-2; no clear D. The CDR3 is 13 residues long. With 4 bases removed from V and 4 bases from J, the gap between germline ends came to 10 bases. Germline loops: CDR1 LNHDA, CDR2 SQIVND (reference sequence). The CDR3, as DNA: TGTGCCAGTAGTAGAACGGGAGGCTATGGCTACACCTTC. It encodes CASSRTGGYGYTF.